This T cell receptor (beta chain) was retrieved from a study of early T cells in non-severe SARS-CoV-2 infection. MiXCR was run by TCRdb on the 5' RACE reads, yielding one entry per CDR3 protein. The sample contains about 71,000 distinct CDR3 sequences, approximately 15% of which appear only once. Germline CDR1 reads MDHEN; CDR2 reads SYDVKM. This CDR3 region has 11 residues. In regard to this clonotype: The germline gene is not matched at one end of the junction; a read error may be the cause.

The chain couples TRBV28 to TRBJ2-1; D is perhaps TRBD2 (5 bases). The specimen sequenced was whole blood. The sequence was collected from an adult who was a healthcare worker with PCR-confirmed SARS-CoV-2 infection or an uninfected control (not recorded which). CDR3 sequence reads: CASSLLGVRIF. The CDR3 region has the DNA TGTGCCAGCAGTTTGCTCGGGGTACGCATCTTC.